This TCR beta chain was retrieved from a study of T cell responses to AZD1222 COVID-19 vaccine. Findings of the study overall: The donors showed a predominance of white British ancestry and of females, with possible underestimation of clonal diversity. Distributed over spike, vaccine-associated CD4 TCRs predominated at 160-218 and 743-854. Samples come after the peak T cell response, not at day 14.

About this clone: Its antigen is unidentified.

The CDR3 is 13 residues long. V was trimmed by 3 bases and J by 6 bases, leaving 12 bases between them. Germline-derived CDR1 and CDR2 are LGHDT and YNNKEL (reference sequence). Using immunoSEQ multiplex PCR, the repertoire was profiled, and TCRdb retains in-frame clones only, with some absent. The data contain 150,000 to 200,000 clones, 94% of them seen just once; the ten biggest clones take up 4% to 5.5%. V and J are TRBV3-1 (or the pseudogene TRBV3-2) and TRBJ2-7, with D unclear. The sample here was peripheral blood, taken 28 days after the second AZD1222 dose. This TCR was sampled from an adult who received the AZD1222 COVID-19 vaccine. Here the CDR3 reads CASSQREVVEQYF. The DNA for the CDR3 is TGTGCCAGCAGCCAGCGAGAAGTTGTCGAGCAGTACTTC.